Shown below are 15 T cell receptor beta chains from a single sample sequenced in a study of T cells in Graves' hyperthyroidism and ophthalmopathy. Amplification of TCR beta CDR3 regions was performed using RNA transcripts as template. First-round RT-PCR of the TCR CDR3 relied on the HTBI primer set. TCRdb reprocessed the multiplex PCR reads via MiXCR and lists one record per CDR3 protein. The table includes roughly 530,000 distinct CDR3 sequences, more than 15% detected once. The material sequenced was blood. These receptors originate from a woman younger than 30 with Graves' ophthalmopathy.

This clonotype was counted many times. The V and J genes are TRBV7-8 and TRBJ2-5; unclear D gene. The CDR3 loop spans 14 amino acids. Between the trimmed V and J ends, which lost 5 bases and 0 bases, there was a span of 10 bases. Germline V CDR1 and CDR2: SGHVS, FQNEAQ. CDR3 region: CASSRWLYQETQYF. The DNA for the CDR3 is TGTGCCAGCAGCCGCTGGCTGTACCAAGAGACCCAGTACTTC.

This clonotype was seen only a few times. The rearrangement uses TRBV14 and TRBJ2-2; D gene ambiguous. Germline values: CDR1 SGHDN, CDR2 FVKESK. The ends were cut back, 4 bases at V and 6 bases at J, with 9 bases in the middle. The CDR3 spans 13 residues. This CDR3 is CASSRVTSGELFF. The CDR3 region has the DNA TGTGCCAGCAGCCGGGTAACCTCCGGGGAGCTGTTTTTT.

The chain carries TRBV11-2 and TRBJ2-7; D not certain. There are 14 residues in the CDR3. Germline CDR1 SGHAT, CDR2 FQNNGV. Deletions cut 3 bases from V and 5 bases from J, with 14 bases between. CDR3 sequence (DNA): TGTGCCAGCAGCTTTGCCTCCGGGTTCGACGAGCAGTACTTC. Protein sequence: CASSFASGFDEQYF.

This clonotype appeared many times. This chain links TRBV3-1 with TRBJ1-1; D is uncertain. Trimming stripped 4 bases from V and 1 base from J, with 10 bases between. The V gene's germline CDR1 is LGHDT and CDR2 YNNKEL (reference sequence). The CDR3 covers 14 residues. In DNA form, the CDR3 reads TGTGCCAGCAGCCCCGGCTCAGGGAACACTGAAGCTTTCTTT. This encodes CASSPGSGNTEAFF.

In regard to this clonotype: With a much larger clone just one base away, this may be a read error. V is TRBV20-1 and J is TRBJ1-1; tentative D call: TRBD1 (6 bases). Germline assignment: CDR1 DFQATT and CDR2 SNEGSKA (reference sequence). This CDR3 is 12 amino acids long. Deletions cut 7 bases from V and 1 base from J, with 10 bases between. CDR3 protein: CSVRGRNTEAFF. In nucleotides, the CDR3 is TGCAGTGTTAGGGGGAGGAACACTGAAGCTTTCTTT.

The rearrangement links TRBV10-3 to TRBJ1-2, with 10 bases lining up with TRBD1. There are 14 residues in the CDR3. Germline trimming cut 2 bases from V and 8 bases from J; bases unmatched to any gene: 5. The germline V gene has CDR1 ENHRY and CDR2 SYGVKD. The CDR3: CAISERDRGEGYTF. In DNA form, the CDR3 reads TGTGCCATCAGTGAGCGGGACAGGGGAGAAGGCTACACCTTC.

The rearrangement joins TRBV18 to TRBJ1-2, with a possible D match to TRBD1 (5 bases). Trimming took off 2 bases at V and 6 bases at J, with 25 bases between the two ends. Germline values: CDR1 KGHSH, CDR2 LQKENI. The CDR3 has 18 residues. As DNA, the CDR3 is TGTGCCAGCTCACCAATAAAAGATCTAACAAGGTTGGGGGATGGCTACACCTTC. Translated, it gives CASSPIKDLTRLGDGYTF.

The CDR3 bases are TGTGCCAGCAGCTTAGGTTCAGCTCGCACTAACTATGGCTACACCTTC. This codes for CASSLGSARTNYGYTF. V gene TRBV7-2 combines with J gene TRBJ1-2; D ambiguous. The CDR3 is 16 residues long. The germline gives CDR1 SGHTA, CDR2 FQGNSA. Trimming left V 1 base short and J 0 bases short, with 12 bases between. The complete variable domain, with remaining parts taken from reference TRBV7-2 and TRBJ1-2, reads GAGVSQSPSNKVTEKGKDVELRCDPISGHTALYWYRQSLGQGLEFLIYFQGNSAPDKSGLPSDRFSAERTGGSVSTLTIQRTQQEDSAVYLCASSLGSARTNYGYTFGSGTRLTVV.

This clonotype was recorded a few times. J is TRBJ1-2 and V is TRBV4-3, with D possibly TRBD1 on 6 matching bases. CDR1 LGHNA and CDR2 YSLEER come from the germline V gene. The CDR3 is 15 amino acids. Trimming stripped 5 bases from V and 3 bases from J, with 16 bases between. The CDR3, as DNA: TGCGCCAGCAGCTTCACAGGGACGTCCTACTATGGCTACACCTTC. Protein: CASSFTGTSYYGYTF.

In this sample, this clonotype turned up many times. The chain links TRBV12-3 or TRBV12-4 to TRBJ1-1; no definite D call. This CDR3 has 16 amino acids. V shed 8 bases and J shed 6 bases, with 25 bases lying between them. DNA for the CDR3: TGTGCCAGCCCACCCCCGCTAGGCTTTCACTGGGCTGAAGCTTTCTTT. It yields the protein CASPPPLGFHWAEAFF.

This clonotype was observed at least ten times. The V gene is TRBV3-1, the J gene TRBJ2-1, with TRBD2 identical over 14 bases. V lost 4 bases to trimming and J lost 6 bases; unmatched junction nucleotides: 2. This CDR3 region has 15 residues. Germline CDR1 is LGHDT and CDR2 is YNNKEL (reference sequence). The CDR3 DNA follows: TGTGCCAGCAGCCCGACTAGCGGGAGGGGCAATGAGCAGTTCTTC. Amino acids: CASSPTSGRGNEQFF.

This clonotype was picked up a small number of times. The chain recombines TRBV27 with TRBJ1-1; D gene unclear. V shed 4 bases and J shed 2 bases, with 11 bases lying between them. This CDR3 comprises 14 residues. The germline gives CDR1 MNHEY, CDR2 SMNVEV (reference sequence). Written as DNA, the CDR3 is TGTGCCAGCAGTTGTGGGGAAAGAAACACTGAAGCTTTCTTT. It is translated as CASSCGERNTEAFF.

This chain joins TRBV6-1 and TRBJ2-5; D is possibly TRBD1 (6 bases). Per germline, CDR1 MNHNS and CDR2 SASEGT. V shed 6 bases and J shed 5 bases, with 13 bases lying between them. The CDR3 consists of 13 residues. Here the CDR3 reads CASRGARSETQYF. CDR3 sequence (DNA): TGTGCCAGCAGGGGGGCGCGAAGCGAGACCCAGTACTTC.

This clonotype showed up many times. The CDR3 DNA reads TGCGCCAGCAGCGGCCTCAGGGGGCAGGTAGCAGATACGCAGTATTTT. Protein sequence: CASSGLRGQVADTQYF. The chain recombines TRBV5-1 with TRBJ2-3, with 8 positions matching TRBD1. CDR3 length: 16 amino acids. The V gene's germline CDR1 is SGHRS and CDR2 YFSETQ. The J segment lost 4 bases and the V segment lost 4 bases, leaving 11 bases of the junction unmatched.

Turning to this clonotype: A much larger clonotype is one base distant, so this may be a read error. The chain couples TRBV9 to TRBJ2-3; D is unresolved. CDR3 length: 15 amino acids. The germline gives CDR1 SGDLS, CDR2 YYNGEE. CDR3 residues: CVSSVAIGYTDTQYF. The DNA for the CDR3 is TGTGTCAGCAGCGTAGCAATCGGATACACAGATACGCAGTATTTT.